This T cell receptor (beta chain) was found in a study of blood T cell repertoires in COVID-19. The sample holds a few counts of this clone. Germline CDR1 and CDR2: SEHNR and FQNEAQ (reference sequence). Unmatched junction bases numbered 4, after V lost 0 bases and J lost 7 bases. This CDR3 has 15 residues. Repertoires were generated with immunoSEQ multiplex PCR, while TCRdb's copy carries only in-frame clones and drops some. Of approximately 130,000 clones listed, 81% are singletons. The specimen was peripheral blood. The chain carries TRBV7-9 and TRBJ2-1; 9 nucleotides line up with TRBD1. The TCR was taken from a woman aged 55-70 years with active or convalescent COVID-19. In nucleotides, the CDR3 is TGTGCCAGCAGCTTAGCGGGGACAGGGAGGAATGAGCAGTTCTTC. Translated, it gives CASSLAGTGRNEQFF.